This entry concerns a single TCR beta chain. Its specificity is not known. This record comes from a study of OX40 agonist ivuxolimab in advanced cancers. Whole-study context: One patient with hepatocellular carcinoma and two with cutaneous melanoma, three in all, had partial responses.

The assay was immunoSEQ multiplex PCR, and TCRdb's table has in-frame clones only and misses some. The table shows approximately 74,000 clones, with just over 90% occurring only once. Study-wide points: Expanded clones tended on average to be more numerous among CD8+ T cells than CD4+. Relatively little clonal expansion, among the lowest observed, appeared in partial responders at 0.1-3.0 mg/kg.

The CDR3 runs to 16 residues. Looked up from germline, CDR1 is MNHEY and CDR2 is SMNVEV (reference sequence). V lost 5 bases and J 1 base, leaving 15 bases between the germline ends. This rearrangement joins TRBV27 to TRBJ2-4; D not resolved. The receptor was isolated from an adult with an advanced solid tumor such as melanoma, head and neck, liver or kidney cancer. The material sequenced was CD4+ or CD8+ T cells sorted from blood, taken in a trial of the OX40 agonist ivuxolimab. For the CDR3, the DNA is TGTGCCAGCAGTCCAGGATTATCTCGGGCCAAAAACATTCAGTACTTC. Translation gives CASSPGLSRAKNIQYF.